The clone carrying this T cell receptor beta chain has a handful of counts. Its antigen is not known. TCRdb reprocessed the reads with MiXCR, giving one entry per CDR3 protein. The table shows a few hundred thousand distinct CDR3 sequences, with approximately 40% occurring only once. The length of the CDR3 is 17 residues. Per germline, CDR1 SGHTA and CDR2 FQGNSA. V was cut by 2 bases and J by 1 base, with 17 bases left in between. The data were taken from a study of T cell repertoires in cytomegalovirus infection. Across the study: CMV epitopes used comprised recently identified HLA-C-restricted ones and well-studied HLA-B-restricted ones.

The sample here was cultured PBMCs, taken from culture after CMV antigen stimulation. The clonotype originates from a human donor in good health (CMV status not recorded). Some clones in this sample may be carry-over from other donors' samples. The chain joins TRBV7-2 to TRBJ1-1; tentative D call: TRBD1 (5 bases). CDR3 DNA: TGTGCCAGCAGCTTAACCTCCCAGGGACTACCGAACACTGAAGCTTTCTTT. It codes for CASSLTSQGLPNTEAFF.